This T cell receptor (beta chain) was recorded in a study of control samples from healthy donors and cancer patients. Sequencing used immunoSEQ multiplex PCR; TCRdb keeps in-frame clones, though not all of them. Of about 160,000 clones listed, over 85% are singletons. This CDR3 spans 16 amino acids. Sequences were obtained from blood. The TCR sequence derives from a man in his thirties or forties in good health. The chain couples TRBV21-1 to TRBJ2-2. TRBV21-1 is given as a pseudogene. The CDR3 loop is CASSIRAVLYTGELFF. CDR3 bases: TGTGCCAGCAGCATCCGGGCGGTCCTTTACACCGGGGAGCTGTTTTTT.